This entry features one T cell receptor beta chain sequence. The antigen is not known. Germline CDR1 is MNHNY and CDR2 is SVGAGI (reference sequence). Unmatched junction bases numbered 5, after V lost 3 bases and J lost 0 bases. The CDR3 contains 15 residues. Those who donated were healthy HIV-negative adults, with no recent acute infections or vaccinations reported. CD4+ cell separation produced CD45RA+ naive and CD45RA-negative memory subsets. The data were taken from a study of shared clonotypes between healthy human individuals. At the level of the study: Each donor's CD4 naive and CD4 memory cells filled three plates apiece, CD8 naive two, and CD8 memory one. Study-wide points: How much donors shared clonotypes was expected to be affected by sequencing depth.

Clones were read by immunoSEQ multiplex PCR, and TCRdb kept only the in-frame ones, dropping some. Of a few million clones in the sample, more than 90% were seen once. Specimen: naive CD4+ T cells sorted from blood. The subset here: CD45RA+ positively selected. The receptor was isolated from a man between 18 and 29 years old in good health. The V call is TRBV6-6, the J call TRBJ2-7; TRBD2 matches 7 bases. The CDR3 is CASSYRASGSYEQYF. CDR3 nucleotide sequence: TGTGCCAGCAGTTATCGCGCTAGCGGCTCCTACGAGCAGTACTTC.